This is a list of T cell receptor beta chains from one sample in a study of response to subunit inactivated influenza vaccine. TCRdb fed the RT-PCR reads into MiXCR, producing one record per CDR3 protein. The sample holds around 520,000 distinct CDR3 sequences, 10% to 15% seen once. The sample consisted of PBMCs from blood, taken on the day of vaccination. These TCRs come from a man aged 50 or older who received an inactivated influenza vaccine. Both conserved end residues are part of each CDR3. The D gene is left open where the match is weak. The size of a clone is reported for some rows only, either as once, few or many, or as a class for expanded clones.

d_gene | j_gene | abundance | v_gene | CDR3nt | CDR3aa
TRBD1 | TRBJ2-6 | once | TRBV7-9 | TGTGCCAGCAGCTCCACAGGGGAAGGGGCCAACGTCCTGACTTTC | CASSSTGEGANVLTF
- | TRBJ2-1 | few | TRBV4-2 | TGTGCCAGCGGGAGGCCGGCCTACAATGAGCAGTTCTTC | CASGRPAYNEQFF
- | TRBJ2-1 | - | TRBV28 | TGTGCCGGAGGACGGTCCTACAATGAGCAGTTCTTC | CAGGRSYNEQFF
- | TRBJ2-1 | - | TRBV20-1 | TGCAGTGCTAGATTAATACAGTTTCAATACAATGAGCAGTTCTTC | CSARLIQFQYNEQFF
TRBD2 | TRBJ2-1 | - | TRBV20-1 | TGCAGTGCCGAGACTAGCATTAGGTGGAGCAATGAGCAGTTCTTC | CSAETSIRWSNEQFF
- | TRBJ2-3 | - | TRBV6-1 | TGTGCCAGCAGCCAACACAATTCAGATACGCAGTATTTT | CASSQHNSDTQYF
- | TRBJ2-2 | few | TRBV11-1 | TGTGCCAGCAGCCTTGCGGATCTGAGGGGGGGTCTTGTCACCGGGGAGCTGTTTTTT | CASSLADLRGGLVTGELFF
TRBD2 | TRBJ2-3 | - | TRBV7-9 | TGTGCCAGCATTCGACTAGCGGGCACAGATACGCAGTATTTT | CASIRLAGTDTQYF
- | TRBJ2-7 | many | TRBV6-2/TRBV6-3 | TGTGCCAGCAGCAACAGAGACGGTGAAGCATCCTACGAGCAGTACTTC | CASSNRDGEASYEQYF
- | TRBJ2-2 | - | TRBV9 | TGTGCCAGCAGCGTACTCCTCGGGGAGCTGTTTTTT | CASSVLLGELFF
- | TRBJ2-7 | few | TRBV6-5 | TGTGCCAGCAGTTACTCGATGGACAGCGGCCTCGAGCAGTACTTC | CASSYSMDSGLEQYF
- | TRBJ2-7 | - | TRBV20-1 | TGCAGTGCTAGAAGGGGACGGCCCTACGAGCAGTACTTC | CSARRGRPYEQYF
- | TRBJ1-4 | - | TRBV9 | TGTGCCAGCAGCGTATTGGGCATCCCAACTAATGAAAAACTGTTTTTT | CASSVLGIPTNEKLFF
TRBD1 | TRBJ2-7 | - | TRBV20-1 | TGCAGTGCTCCAAATCGACAGGGAACCTTCTACGAGCAGTACTTC | CSAPNRQGTFYEQYF
- | TRBJ2-1 | - | TRBV6-2/TRBV6-3 | TGTGCCAGCAGTACCGGGGGGCGCGGGTGGTACAATGAGCAGTTCTTC | CASSTGGRGWYNEQFF
TRBD1 | TRBJ2-2 | many | TRBV12-3/TRBV12-4 | TGTGCCAGCACCTGGACAGGGAGAGCCGGGGAGCTGTTTTTT | CASTWTGRAGELFF
- | TRBJ2-3 | few | TRBV11-2 | TGTGCCAGCAGCCACAACCGGGGACGAACTAGCACAGATACGCAGTATTTT | CASSHNRGRTSTDTQYF
- | TRBJ1-5 | few | TRBV18 | TGTGCCAGCTCACCCGCCCCGGAGCAGCCCCAGCATTTT | CASSPAPEQPQHF